This TCR beta chain is from a study of regulatory T cells in long-lasting Graves disease. The CDR3 is 11 residues long. Germline-derived CDR1 and CDR2 are MNHNS and SASEGT. V was cut by 8 bases and J by 2 bases, with 6 bases left in between. As to time point: newly diagnosed GD, antithyroid drugs for less than 3 months. TCR sequences were obtained from RNA taken from PBMCs. Relying on iRepertoire HTBI primers and Arm-PCR of CDR3 regions, the team built TCR beta libraries. MiXCR, run by TCRdb on the multiplex PCR reads, gives a single entry per CDR3 protein. The table has roughly 420,000 distinct CDR3 sequences, 11% to 15% seen once; the top ten hold roughly a sixth. This same sample was also taken into another study, of T cells in Graves' hyperthyroidism and ophthalmopathy.

J is TRBJ1-1 and V is TRBV6-1; no firm D call. The receptor's source is a woman aged 50 to 60 with Graves disease. The sample was peripheral blood mononuclear cells (PBMCs), taken at new diagnosis, from a patient treated with antithyroid drugs. The CDR3 region has the DNA TGTGCCAGCGGCCGCAACACTGAAGCTTTCTTT. Its protein product is CASGRNTEAFF.